Only a few counts were recorded for the clone carrying this TCR beta chain. Antigen specificity is unknown. This CDR3 region has 16 residues. Trimming cost V 5 bases and J 2 bases; bases outside gene matches: 7. The germline CDR1 and CDR2 sequences are LNHDA and SQIVND (reference sequence). This specimen belongs to a study of T cell repertoires in cytomegalovirus infection. TCRdb reprocessed the reads via MiXCR and lists one record per CDR3 protein. The sample holds 900,000 to 950,000 distinct CDR3 sequences, approximately 31% seen once. The specimen was cultured CD8+ T cells from PBMCs, collected from culture after CMV antigen stimulation. The rearrangement joins TRBV19 to TRBJ2-3, with 10 bases matching TRBD1. This sequence was found in a human donor in good health (CMV status not recorded). Some clones in this sample may be carry-over from other donors' samples. This CDR3 reads CASSAGTGVLTDTQYF. DNA for the CDR3: TGTGCCAGTAGTGCCGGGACAGGGGTCCTCACAGATACGCAGTATTTT.